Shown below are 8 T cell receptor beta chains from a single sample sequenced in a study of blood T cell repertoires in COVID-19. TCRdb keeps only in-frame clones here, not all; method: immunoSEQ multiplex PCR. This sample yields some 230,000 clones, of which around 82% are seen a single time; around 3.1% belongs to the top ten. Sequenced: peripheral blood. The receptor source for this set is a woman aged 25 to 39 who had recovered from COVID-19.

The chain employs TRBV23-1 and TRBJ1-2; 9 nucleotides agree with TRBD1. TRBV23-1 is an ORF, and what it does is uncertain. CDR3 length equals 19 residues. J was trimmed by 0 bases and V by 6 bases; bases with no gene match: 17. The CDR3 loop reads CASSLHRCQQGATNYGYTF. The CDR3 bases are TGCGCCAGCAGCCTACACCGCTGCCAACAGGGGGCCACTAACTATGGCTACACCTTC.

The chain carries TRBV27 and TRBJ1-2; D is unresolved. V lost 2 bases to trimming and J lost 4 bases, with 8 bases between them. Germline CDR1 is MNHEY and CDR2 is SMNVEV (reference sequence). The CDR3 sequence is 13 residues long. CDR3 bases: TGTGCCAGCAGTTTAACAGACCGCTATGGCTACACCTTC. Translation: CASSLTDRYGYTF.

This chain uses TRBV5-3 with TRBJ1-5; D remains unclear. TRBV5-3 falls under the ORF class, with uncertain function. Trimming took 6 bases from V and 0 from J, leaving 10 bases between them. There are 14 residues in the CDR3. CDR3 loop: CARTTATSNQPQHF. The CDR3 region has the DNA TGTGCCAGAACCACTGCCACTAGCAATCAGCCCCAGCATTTT.

The CDR3: CASSVDLSGGGGYTF. In nucleotides, the CDR3 is TGTGCCAGCAGCGTAGATCTGAGTGGGGGAGGCGGCTACACCTTC. This chain joins TRBV9 and TRBJ1-2, with D maybe TRBD1 (5 bases). The V end lost 0 bases, the J end lost 8 bases, and 17 bases lay between the germline ends. The germline V gene encodes CDR1 SGDLS and CDR2 YYNGEE. The CDR3 consists of 15 residues.

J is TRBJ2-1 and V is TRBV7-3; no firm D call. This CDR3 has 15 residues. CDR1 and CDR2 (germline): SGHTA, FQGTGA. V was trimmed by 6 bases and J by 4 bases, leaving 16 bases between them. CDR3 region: CASRLVADGYNEQFF. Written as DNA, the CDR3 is TGTGCCAGCAGATTGGTCGCGGATGGTTACAATGAGCAGTTCTTC.

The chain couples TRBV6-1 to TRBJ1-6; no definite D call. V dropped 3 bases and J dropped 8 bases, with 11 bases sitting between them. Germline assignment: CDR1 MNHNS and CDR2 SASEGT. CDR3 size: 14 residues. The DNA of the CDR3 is TGTGCCAGCAGTGAGGCAGTGAGCGATTCACCCCTCCACTTT. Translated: CASSEAVSDSPLHF.

This CDR3 is CASSMSQITDTQYF. The DNA for the CDR3 is TGTGCCAGTAGTATGTCCCAGATCACAGATACGCAGTATTTT. V is TRBV19 and J is TRBJ2-3; D gene uncertain. The V end lost 3 bases, the J end lost 2 bases, and 9 bases lay between the germline ends. The CDR3 is made up of 14 amino acids. The germline V gene encodes CDR1 LNHDA and CDR2 SQIVND (reference sequence).

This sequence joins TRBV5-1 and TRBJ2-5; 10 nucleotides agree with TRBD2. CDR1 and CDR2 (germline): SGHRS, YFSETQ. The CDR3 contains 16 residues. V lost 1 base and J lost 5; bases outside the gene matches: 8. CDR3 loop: CASSLFGLAGEETQYF. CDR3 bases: TGCGCCAGCAGCTTGTTTGGTCTAGCGGGAGAGGAGACCCAGTACTTC.